This T cell receptor beta chain originates from a study of neoadjuvant nivolumab and ipilimumab in lung cancer (dated by TCRdb to the early 2020s). At the level of the whole study: Intravenous nivolumab was dosed at 3 mg/kg on days 1, 15 and 29, and in the combination arm ipilimumab 1 mg/kg was added on day 1 only. The major pathologic response (MPR) rate in the intention-to-treat population in each study arm was designated as the primary trial endpoint. In the trial, 45 or so patients with operable NSCLC were treated, of whom about 23 were randomized to nivolumab monotherapy and around 20 to nivolumab plus ipilimumab. The study compared TCR repertoires in pretherapy (baseline) peripheral blood with TCR repertoires in tumors resected at surgery following neoadjuvant immune checkpoint blockade. Matched pretherapy and resected tumor pairs were analyzed for seven patients: four treated with nivolumab and three with nivolumab plus ipilimumab.

Broader findings and caveats from the paper: From pretherapy to surgery, tumor T-cell richness and clonality increased in three of three dual-therapy tumors but in only two of four nivolumab-treated tumors. No significant correlation was found between TCR clonality and pathologic tumor regression, and only one major-pathologic-response sample was available for the clonality analysis. TCR richness and clonality were greater in resected tumors than in tumor-adjacent uninvolved lung, and increases were seen in more dual-therapy-treated tumors. TCR richness in pretherapy blood showed a positive correlation with richness in tumors resected after neoadjuvant therapy (Spearman R ≈ 0.8). TCR sequencing was performed in a small number of samples.

The time point label for this specimen denotes: at surgical resection after neoadjuvant nivolumab +/- ipilimumab. The samples were taken from NEOSTAR, a phase 2 randomized trial in operable NSCLC that tested neoadjuvant nivolumab or nivolumab plus ipilimumab, followed by surgery. The method behind the library was the immunoSEQ multiplex PCR assay. Per the original workflow: Repertoires were summarized in terms of richness and clonality, and significantly expanded and contracted clones between pre- and post-therapy samples were identified. In TCRdb, the immuneACCESS table is reduced to in-frame sequences with V and J assigned. These tables do not hold every clone; where another copy was compared, an unresolved V gene accounts for under half, and the others remain unexplained. V, J and clone size derive from that table, while D and trimming were established from the DNA sequence. The sample table shows about 17,000 clones, and roughly four fifths are seen once. The biggest ten clones account for around 7.8% of the sample.

This clone was detected a few times. The clone's antigen remains unknown. No base-level quality is on record; no much larger clone is a single base apart. The CDR3 has 14 amino acids, counting the end cysteine and phenylalanine. Only the CDR3 DNA stays, 42 bases, in frame from base 1. V is clipped by 5 bases and J by 5 bases, and the sequence between their germline boundaries is 16 bases long. The germline V gene provides CDR1 ENHRY and CDR2 SYGVKD. The chain uses TRBV10-3 and TRBJ2-7; the best D guess is TRBD1, with 5 bases matching. The sequenced sample was tumor tissue, obtained after neoadjuvant nivolumab, alone or with ipilimumab, at or shortly before surgery. This TCR came from an adult with non-small cell lung cancer. The DNA is as follows: TGTGCCATCAGTTCTGACAGCTACGACGACGAGCAGTACTTC. Its translation is CAISSDSYDDEQYF.